The TCR beta chain described here comes from a study of shared clonotypes between healthy human individuals. Study-wide results and limits: The sampled material consisted only of blood, and tissue repertoires are likely to differ. Enrolling few donors narrowed the genetic and exposure-history diversity that was represented. Clonotype sharing levels among donors were expected to vary with sequencing depth.

Data came from immunoSEQ multiplex PCR; TCRdb stores just in-frame clones and leaves some out. The top ten hold around 0.067% of the sample, which has 150,000 to 200,000 clones, just under 95% seen once. As concerns this clone: Antigen unknown.

The CDR3 loop spans 14 amino acids. The V gene end was trimmed by 3 bases and the J gene end by 5 bases; junction bases not matched to a gene: 6. CDR1 and CDR2 (germline): SGHRS, YFSETQ. This sequence originates from a woman aged 30 to 39 in good health. The chain joins TRBV5-1 to TRBJ2-7; 9 positions match TRBD1. The specimen was naive CD4+ T cells sorted from blood. Subset indicated: CD45RA+ positively selected. DNA of the CDR3: TGCGCCAGCAGCTCAACAGGGGGCTTCAACGAGCAGTACTTC. Its protein is CASSSTGGFNEQYF.